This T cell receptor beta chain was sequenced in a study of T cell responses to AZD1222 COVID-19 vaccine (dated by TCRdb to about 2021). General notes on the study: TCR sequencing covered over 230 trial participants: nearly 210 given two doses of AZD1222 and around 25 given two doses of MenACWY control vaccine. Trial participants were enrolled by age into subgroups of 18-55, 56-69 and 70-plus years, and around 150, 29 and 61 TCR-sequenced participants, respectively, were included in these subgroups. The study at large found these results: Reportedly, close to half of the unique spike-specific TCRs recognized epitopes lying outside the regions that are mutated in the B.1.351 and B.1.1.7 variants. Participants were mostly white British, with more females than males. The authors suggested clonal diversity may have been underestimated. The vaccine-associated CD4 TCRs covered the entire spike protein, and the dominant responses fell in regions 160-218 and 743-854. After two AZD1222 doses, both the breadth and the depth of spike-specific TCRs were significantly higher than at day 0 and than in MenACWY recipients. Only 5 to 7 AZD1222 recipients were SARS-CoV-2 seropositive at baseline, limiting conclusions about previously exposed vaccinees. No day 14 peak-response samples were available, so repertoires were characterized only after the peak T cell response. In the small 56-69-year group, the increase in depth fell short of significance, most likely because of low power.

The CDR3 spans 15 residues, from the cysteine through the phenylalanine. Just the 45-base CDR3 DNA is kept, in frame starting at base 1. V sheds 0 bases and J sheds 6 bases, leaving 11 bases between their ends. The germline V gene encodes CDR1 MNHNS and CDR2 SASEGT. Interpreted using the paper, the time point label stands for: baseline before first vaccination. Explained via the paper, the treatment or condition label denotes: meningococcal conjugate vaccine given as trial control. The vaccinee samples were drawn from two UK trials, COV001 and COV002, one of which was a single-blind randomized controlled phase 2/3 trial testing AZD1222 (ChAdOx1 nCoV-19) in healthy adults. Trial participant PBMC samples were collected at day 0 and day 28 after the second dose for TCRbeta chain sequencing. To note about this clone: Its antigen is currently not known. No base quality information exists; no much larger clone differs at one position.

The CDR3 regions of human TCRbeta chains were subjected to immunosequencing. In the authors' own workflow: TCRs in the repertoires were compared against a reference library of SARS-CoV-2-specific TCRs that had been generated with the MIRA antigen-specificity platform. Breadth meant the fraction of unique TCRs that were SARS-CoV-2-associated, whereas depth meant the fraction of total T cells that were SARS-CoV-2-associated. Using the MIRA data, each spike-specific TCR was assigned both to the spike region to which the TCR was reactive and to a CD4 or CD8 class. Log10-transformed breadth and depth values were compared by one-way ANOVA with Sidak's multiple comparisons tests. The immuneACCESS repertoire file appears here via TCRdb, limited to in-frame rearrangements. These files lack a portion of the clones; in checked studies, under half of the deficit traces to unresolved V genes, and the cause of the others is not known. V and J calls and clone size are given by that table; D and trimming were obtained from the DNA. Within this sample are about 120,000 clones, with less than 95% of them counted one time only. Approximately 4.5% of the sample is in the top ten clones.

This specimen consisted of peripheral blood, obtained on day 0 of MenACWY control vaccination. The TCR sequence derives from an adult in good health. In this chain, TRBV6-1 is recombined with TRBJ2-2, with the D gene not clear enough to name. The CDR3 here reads CASSEATATPGELFF. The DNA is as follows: TGTGCCAGCAGTGAAGCAACGGCCACCCCCGGGGAGCTGTTTTTT.